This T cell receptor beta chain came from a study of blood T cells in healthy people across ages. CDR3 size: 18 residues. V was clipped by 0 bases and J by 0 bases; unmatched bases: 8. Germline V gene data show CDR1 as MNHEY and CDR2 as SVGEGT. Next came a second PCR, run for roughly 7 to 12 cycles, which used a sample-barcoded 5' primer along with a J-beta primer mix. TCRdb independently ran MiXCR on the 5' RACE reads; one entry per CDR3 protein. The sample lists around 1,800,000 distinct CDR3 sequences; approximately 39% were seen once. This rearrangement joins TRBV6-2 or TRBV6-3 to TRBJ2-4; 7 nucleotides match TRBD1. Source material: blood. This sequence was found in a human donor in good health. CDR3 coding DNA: TGTGCCAGCAGTTACTCCCGGGACAGAATGCTAGCCAAAAACATTCAGTACTTC. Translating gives CASSYSRDRMLAKNIQYF.